These 30 T cell receptor beta chains were all obtained from the same sample, sequenced in a study of blood T cell repertoires in COVID-19. TCRdb keeps only in-frame clones here, not all; method: immunoSEQ multiplex PCR. Of about 210,000 clones listed, around 80% are singletons. Input material: peripheral blood. The source is a woman in her 50s with acute or convalescent COVID-19.

The J gene is TRBJ2-2, the V gene TRBV5-1, with 13 bases identical to TRBD2. The CDR3 totals 17 residues. Germline CDR1 SGHRS, CDR2 YFSETQ. The junction had 4 bases not matched to a gene; V was cut back by 4 bases and J by 1 base. CDR3 sequence (DNA): TGCGCCAGCAGCCACCGACTAGCGGGAGGGAACACCGGGGAGCTGTTTTTT. It is translated as CASSHRLAGGNTGELFF.

The chain has TRBV2 and TRBJ2-7; TRBD1 matches at 7 bases. With 6 bases clipped from V and 3 bases from J, the junction kept 8 bases outside the gene matches. CDR3 length: 14 residues. The germline V gene encodes CDR1 SNHLY and CDR2 FYNNEI. CDR3 in DNA: TGTGCCAGCAGACTCGGGACAGTTAGCTACGAGCAGTACTTC. It is translated as CASRLGTVSYEQYF.

This chain joins TRBV6-5 and TRBJ2-7, with D uncertain. The germline V gene has CDR1 MNHEY and CDR2 SVGAGI. V shed 0 bases and J shed 4 bases, with 10 bases lying between them. This CDR3 region has 14 residues. The DNA of the CDR3 is TGTGCCAGCAGTTACTCAGCCCAATTATACGAGCAGTACTTC. It encodes CASSYSAQLYEQYF.

V usage is TRBV30 and J usage is TRBJ1-5; TRBD1 matches 10 bases. CDR1 and CDR2 from the germline V gene are GTSNPN and SVGIG (reference sequence). The V and J ends lost 3 bases and 6 bases, in that order; junction bases with no gene match: 11. CDR3 size: 16 residues. CDR3 sequence reads: CAWSPGQGREVQPQHF. CDR3 bases: TGTGCCTGGAGCCCGGGACAGGGGAGGGAGGTTCAGCCCCAGCATTTT.

This chain links TRBV7-9 with TRBJ1-4, with 7 nucleotides matching TRBD1. This CDR3 has 16 residues. With V trimmed by 6 bases and J by 0 bases, 7 bases remained unmatched. The germline V gene encodes CDR1 SEHNR and CDR2 FQNEAQ (reference sequence). CDR3 in amino acids: CASSFTGTATNEKLFF. CDR3 nucleotide sequence: TGTGCCAGCAGTTTCACCGGGACAGCAACTAATGAAAAACTGTTTTTT.

This chain uses TRBV29-1 with TRBJ2-7; 9 nucleotides agree with TRBD1. V was clipped by 2 bases and J by 9 bases; unmatched bases: 8. The CDR3 contains 13 residues. The germline gives CDR1 SQVTM, CDR2 ANQGSEA. CDR3 protein: CSVEMGQGVGQYF. The CDR3, as DNA: TGCAGCGTTGAAATGGGACAGGGTGTCGGGCAGTACTTC.

The chain is built from TRBV27 and TRBJ1-1, with D perhaps matching TRBD1 (6 bases). With 6 bases removed from V and 9 bases from J, the gap between germline ends came to 14 bases. CDR3 length: 12 amino acids. Germline lookup yields CDR1 MNHEY and CDR2 SMNVEV (reference sequence). This CDR3 reads CASRDQGQQAFF. Written as DNA, the CDR3 is TGTGCCAGCAGGGATCAGGGGCAACAAGCTTTCTTT.

J is TRBJ2-5 and V is TRBV19; D gene unclear. The germline V gene has CDR1 LNHDA and CDR2 SQIVND (reference sequence). V lost 6 bases and J lost 5, with 7 bases in between. CDR3 length equals 11 residues. The CDR3 DNA reads as TGTGCCAGTAGGCTCGGGGAGACCCAGTACTTC. It translates to CASRLGETQYF.

The chain carries TRBV28 and TRBJ2-1; possible D gene TRBD1, 6 bases. Germline V gene data show CDR1 as MDHEN and CDR2 as SYDVKM. V was shortened by 8 bases and J by 2 bases, with 13 bases between the two germline ends. The CDR3 covers 14 residues. CDR3 nucleotides: TGTGCCAGCGTTAGTCCAGGGGCCTACAATGAGCAGTTCTTC. Translated: CASVSPGAYNEQFF.

This rearrangement joins TRBV7-2 to TRBJ2-1, with 7 bases lining up with TRBD2. The CDR3 covers 18 residues. CDR1 is SGHTA and CDR2 is FQGNSA in the germline V gene. J lost 5 bases, V lost 1 base, and 14 bases had no gene match. The CDR3 nucleotides read TGTGCCAGCAGCTTAGGGGCGGGAGTGGCCTTCGGTGACAATGAGCAGTTCTTC. Protein product: CASSLGAGVAFGDNEQFF.

This chain links TRBV5-1 with TRBJ2-7; 9 bases align to TRBD1. V shed 0 bases, J shed 1 base, and the junction held 8 bases outside the gene matches. Germline V lookup: CDR1 SGHRS, CDR2 YFSETQ. The CDR3 spans 17 residues. CDR3 sequence (DNA): TGCGCCAGCAGCTTGGCCCCTACAGGGGGCGGTTCCTACGAGCAGTACTTC. Encoded protein: CASSLAPTGGGSYEQYF.

The J gene is TRBJ2-7, the V gene TRBV27, with D possibly matching TRBD1 (5 bases). The CDR3 has 13 amino acids. Germline V gives CDR1 MNHEY, CDR2 SMNVEV (reference sequence). The ends were cut back, 7 bases at V and 1 base at J, with 11 bases in the middle. In nucleotides, the CDR3 is TGTGCCAGCAACGACAGAACGTCCTACGAGCAGTACTTC. It yields the protein CASNDRTSYEQYF.

The V and J genes are TRBV29-1 and TRBJ1-1, with D possibly TRBD1 on 6 matching bases. This CDR3 contains 15 residues. Germline-derived CDR1 and CDR2 are SQVTM and ANQGSEA. Trimming cost V 4 bases and J 1 base, with 16 bases left between them. The CDR3 loop is CSVGDTGLPNTEAFF. As DNA, the CDR3 is TGCAGCGTTGGGGACACAGGGTTACCGAACACTGAAGCTTTCTTT.

This rearrangement joins TRBV5-1 to TRBJ2-6, with a weak D call TRBD1 (5 bases). The V gene lost 1 base and the J gene lost 1 base, with 9 bases spanning the gap. The CDR3 is 16 amino acids. Looked up from germline, CDR1 is SGHRS and CDR2 is YFSETQ. The CDR3 loop reads CASSLSQGSGANVLTF. The DNA of the CDR3 is TGCGCCAGCAGCTTGAGCCAGGGTTCTGGGGCCAACGTCCTGACTTTC.

Worth noting for this clone: The same CDR3 arises from other DNA sequences in this sample as well. This chain links TRBV24-1 with TRBJ2-3, with unresolved D. V dropped 1 base and J dropped 5 bases, with 3 bases sitting between them. From germline, CDR1 is KGHDR and CDR2 SFDVKD. This CDR3 comprises 12 residues. The DNA of the CDR3 is TGTGCCACCAGTGATTTCGGAGATACGCAGTATTTT. This encodes CATSDFGDTQYF.

The gene calls are TRBV4-2 and TRBJ2-3; 11 nucleotides align to TRBD2. CDR1 LGHNA and CDR2 YNFKEQ come from the germline V gene. With 4 bases clipped from V and 0 bases from J, the junction kept 21 bases outside the gene matches. The CDR3 is made up of 22 amino acids. As DNA, the CDR3 is TGTGCCAGCAGCCCGGGACTAGCGGCCCTTATCACCCCCCTTTTAAGCACAGATACGCAGTATTTT. Its protein product is CASSPGLAALITPLLSTDTQYF.

This clone occurred a few times. The chain employs TRBV6-2 or TRBV6-3 and TRBJ1-4; 8 nucleotides agree with TRBD1. CDR1 is MNHEY, CDR2 SVGEGT, per germline. This CDR3 has 14 amino acids. J lost 5 bases, V lost 2 bases, and 1 base had no gene match. The chain's CDR3 is CASSYRDRNEKLFF. In nucleotides, the CDR3 is TGTGCCAGCAGTTACAGGGACAGGAATGAAAAACTGTTTTTT.

The chain uses TRBV19 and TRBJ1-2; no reliable D call. CDR1 LNHDA and CDR2 SQIVND come from the germline V gene (reference sequence). The CDR3 is 13 residues long. Trimming cost V 6 bases and J 7 bases, with 15 bases left between them. For the CDR3, the DNA is TGTGCCAGTAGGCCTAATCTTGTCCGTGGCTACACCTTC. It specifies CASRPNLVRGYTF.

V and J are TRBV7-3 and TRBJ2-2; TRBD1 might be the D (5 bases). The CDR3 totals 15 residues. Trimming removed 3 bases from V and 4 bases from J, with 12 bases in between. CDR1 and CDR2 from the germline V gene are SGHTA and FQGTGA. The CDR3 nucleotides are TGTGCCAGCAGCTTCGACAGCCCCAGCACCGGGGAGCTGTTTTTT. This translates into CASSFDSPSTGELFF.

This clone showed up just a few times. The chain has TRBV30 and TRBJ2-5; 8 bases agree with TRBD2. With 2 bases clipped from V and 1 base from J, the junction kept 3 bases outside the gene matches. CDR3 length: 14 amino acids. The germline V gene encodes CDR1 GTSNPN and CDR2 SVGIG (reference sequence). CDR3 in amino acids: CAWSLGLAQETQYF. The DNA of the CDR3 is TGTGCCTGGAGTCTAGGACTAGCCCAAGAGACCCAGTACTTC. Drawing the rest from reference TRBV30 and TRBJ2-5, the complete variable domain is SQTIHQWPATLVQPVGSPLSLECTVEGTSNPNLYWYRQAAGRGLQLLFYSVGIGQISSEVPQNLSASRPQDRQFILSSKKLLLSDSGFYLCAWSLGLAQETQYFGPGTRLLVL.

V and J are TRBV4-2 and TRBJ2-5; the match to TRBD2 covers 13 bases. The CDR3 runs 18 residues. With V trimmed by 2 bases and J by 0 bases, 6 bases remained unmatched. The germline V gene encodes CDR1 LGHNA and CDR2 YNFKEQ. In DNA form, the CDR3 reads TGTGCCAGCAGCCAACCGGGACTAGCGGGGACCGACCAAGAGACCCAGTACTTC. Translated, it gives CASSQPGLAGTDQETQYF.

The rearrangement uses TRBV5-1 and TRBJ2-3; tentatively, D is TRBD2 (6 bases). The V gene's germline CDR1 is SGHRS and CDR2 YFSETQ. There are 14 residues in the CDR3. The V end was cut by 5 bases, the J end by 0 bases, with 10 bases between. The CDR3 loop reads CASRGGPSTDTQYF. CDR3 nucleotides: TGCGCCAGCAGAGGAGGGCCTAGCACAGATACGCAGTATTTT.

This clone was detected only once. The chain carries TRBV7-2 and TRBJ2-7; D gene uncertain. Germline loops: CDR1 SGHTA, CDR2 FQGNSA. The CDR3 is 12 amino acids. The V end was cut by 1 base, the J end by 5 bases, with 6 bases between. CDR3 bases: TGTGCCAGCAGCTTAGTTTACAACGAGCAGTACTTC. This codes for CASSLVYNEQYF.

The CDR3 loop is CASSLYTGVPYEQYF. The CDR3 coding sequence is TGTGCCAGCAGCTTGTACACAGGGGTTCCCTACGAGCAGTACTTC. The V call is TRBV5-6, the J call TRBJ2-7, with 7 positions matching TRBD1. There are 15 residues in the CDR3. The V segment lost 1 base and the J segment 2 bases; nucleotides outside the gene matches: 6. CDR1 and CDR2 (germline): SGHDT, YYEEEE.

This chain uses TRBV2 with TRBJ2-7; TRBD1 aligns across 8 bases. The trim removed 10 bases at V and 3 bases at J, leaving 14 bases unmatched. This CDR3 spans 15 amino acids. In germline, CDR1 is SNHLY, CDR2 FYNNEI. The CDR3 loop reads CAILPYRGIGYEQYF. The CDR3 coding sequence is TGTGCCATCCTACCCTACAGGGGGATCGGCTACGAGCAGTACTTC. The variable domain in full, completed from reference TRBV2 and TRBJ2-7, reads EPEVTQTPSHQVTQMGQEVILRCVPISNHLYFYWYRQILGQKVEFLVSFYNNEISEKSEIFDDQFSVERPDGSNFTLKIRSTKLEDSAMYFCAILPYRGIGYEQYFGPGTRLTVT.

V usage is TRBV7-2 and J usage is TRBJ2-7, with D perhaps matching TRBD1 (6 bases). This CDR3 is 15 amino acids long. Trimming took off 6 bases at V and 3 bases at J, with 18 bases between the two ends. Germline V gene lookup returns CDR1 SGHTA and CDR2 FQGNSA. The CDR3 sequence is CASSESSRGFYEQYF. CDR3 nucleotide sequence: TGTGCCAGCAGTGAATCTAGCAGGGGATTCTACGAGCAGTACTTC.

This chain uses TRBV5-6 with TRBJ1-1; 9 bases map to TRBD1. This CDR3 has 13 residues. Germline CDR1 SGHDT, CDR2 YYEEEE. V trimming: 1 base; J trimming: 8 bases; junction bases outside the gene matches: 3. The CDR3 is CASSLSDRGEAFF. Here the CDR3 DNA reads TGTGCCAGCAGCTTGAGTGACAGGGGGGAAGCTTTCTTT.

The genes are TRBV28 and TRBJ1-5, with D possibly being TRBD1 (6 bases). Trimming took off 3 bases at V and 2 bases at J, with 14 bases between the two ends. The germline V gene has CDR1 MDHEN and CDR2 SYDVKM. The CDR3 spans 16 residues. This chain's CDR3 is CASSLDSSGGNQPQHF. CDR3 nucleotides: TGTGCCAGCAGTTTGGACAGTAGCGGGGGCAATCAGCCCCAGCATTTT.

The gene calls are TRBV28 and TRBJ2-3; 8 positions match TRBD2. J lost 2 bases, V lost 6 bases, and 4 bases had no gene match. The CDR3 has 14 amino acids. The V gene's germline CDR1 is MDHEN and CDR2 SYDVKM. The CDR3 coding sequence is TGTGCCAGCAGCCGACTAGCGCCCACAGATACGCAGTATTTT. Translation: CASSRLAPTDTQYF.

V is TRBV3-1 (or the pseudogene TRBV3-2) and J is TRBJ2-5; 10 bases agree with TRBD1. CDR1 and CDR2 (germline): LGHDT, YNNKEL (reference sequence). V shed 4 bases and J 7 bases; nucleotides not matched to a gene: 6. The CDR3 totals 14 residues. This CDR3 is CASSPGTGVRTQYF. CDR3 sequence (DNA): TGTGCCAGCAGCCCCGGGACAGGGGTTCGGACCCAGTACTTC.